A single sample gave rise to the 20 T cell receptor beta chains below, sequenced in a study of blood T cell repertoires in COVID-19. This table comes from immunoSEQ multiplex PCR, and its TCRdb copy is limited to in-frame clones, with some not included. The table records 330,000 or so clones, over 85% of them present only once. Sequencing input: peripheral blood. These receptors were obtained from a woman aged 60-75 years with COVID-19, enrolled during active disease.

This clone was detected only a few times. The chain uses TRBV12-5 and TRBJ1-1, with 7 bases lining up with TRBD1. There are 14 residues in the CDR3. Germline lookup yields CDR1 LGHNT and CDR2 FRNRAP. Unmatched junction bases numbered 4, after V lost 4 bases and J lost 2 bases. The CDR3 sequence: CASGWGQTNTEAFF. As DNA, the CDR3 is TGTGCTAGTGGTTGGGGACAGACTAACACTGAAGCTTTCTTT.

This clone was detected once. The rearrangement links TRBV9 to TRBJ1-6; no clear D. This CDR3 contains 17 residues. V lost 0 bases, J lost 5 bases, and 15 bases lay in between. Germline assignment: CDR1 SGDLS and CDR2 YYNGEE. CDR3 sequence (DNA): TGTGCCAGCAGCGTAGGTCATGGACTGCCGGATAATTCACCCCTCCACTTT. It translates to CASSVGHGLPDNSPLHF.

The rearrangement joins TRBV4-1 to TRBJ1-1; D might be TRBD1 (5 bases). Germline V gene sequence: CDR1 MGHRA, CDR2 YSYEKL. The V gene lost 1 base and the J gene lost 11 bases, with 20 bases spanning the gap. This CDR3 region has 15 residues. CDR3 protein: CASSQAGEGGTKAFF. For the CDR3, the DNA is TGCGCCAGCAGCCAAGCGGGGGAGGGAGGGACGAAGGCTTTCTTT.

The genes are TRBV11-3 and TRBJ1-1; D is uncertain. Trimming stripped 5 bases from V and 3 bases from J, with 16 bases between. The germline V gene has CDR1 SGHNT and CDR2 YENEEA. The CDR3 length is 15 residues. CDR3 coding DNA: TGTGCCAGCAGCCTCGGTGACGGGCGGGACACTGAAGCTTTCTTT. Translated, it gives CASSLGDGRDTEAFF. Together with reference TRBV11-3 and TRBJ1-1, the CDR3 gives the full variable domain: EAGVVQSPRYKIIEKKQPVAFWCNPISGHNTLYWYLQNLGQGPELLIRYENEEAVDDSQLPKDRFSAERLKGVDSTLKIQPAELGDSAVYLCASSLGDGRDTEAFFGQGTRLTVV.

The rearrangement links TRBV7-2 to TRBJ1-3; no firm D call. V lost 5 bases and J lost 2, with 13 bases in between. The CDR3 has 15 amino acids. Germline assignment: CDR1 SGHTA and CDR2 FQGNSA. In DNA, the CDR3 is TGTGCCAGCAGCCCGCGGGGTGCGGCTGGAAACACCATATATTTT. It codes for CASSPRGAAGNTIYF.

This clone was recorded once. This sequence joins TRBV2 and TRBJ2-7, with 7 bases matching TRBD1. Trimming took 4 bases from V and 5 from J; bases not matched to a gene: 2. Germline V gene sequence: CDR1 SNHLY, CDR2 FYNNEI. This CDR3 spans 12 amino acids. In nucleotides, the CDR3 is TGTGCCAGCAGTGGACAGGGACACGAGCAGTACTTC. Translation gives CASSGQGHEQYF.

The gene calls are TRBV11-1 and TRBJ1-2; TRBD1 might be the D (6 bases). The CDR3 totals 13 residues. CDR1 and CDR2 from the germline V gene are SGHAT and FQDESV (reference sequence). The V end lost 3 bases, the J end lost 6 bases, and 11 bases lay between the germline ends. The CDR3 loop is CASSFRAGDGYTF. CDR3 nucleotide sequence: TGTGCCAGCAGCTTTCGGGCAGGGGATGGCTACACCTTC.

This chain joins TRBV6-5 and TRBJ1-2; 9 bases match TRBD1. V shed 7 bases, J shed 4 bases, and the junction held 7 bases outside the gene matches. The length of the CDR3 is 14 residues. Per the germline V gene, CDR1 is MNHEY and CDR2 is SVGAGI. Written as DNA, the CDR3 is TGTGCCAGCATTATCGGACAGGGGACCTATGGCTACACCTTC. Its protein is CASIIGQGTYGYTF.

J is TRBJ1-1 and V is TRBV7-9; the match to TRBD1 covers 7 bases. The CDR3 covers 14 residues. J lost 1 base, V lost 4 bases, and 3 bases had no gene match. Per the germline V gene, CDR1 is SEHNR and CDR2 is FQNEAQ (reference sequence). In nucleotides, the CDR3 is TGTGCCAGCAGCTCGGACAGGTGGAACACTGAAGCTTTCTTT. Its protein product is CASSSDRWNTEAFF. Full variable domain (outside the CDR3, taken from reference TRBV7-9 and TRBJ1-1): DTGVSQNPRHKITKRGQNVTFRCDPISEHNRLYWYRQTLGQGPEFLTYFQNEAQLEKSRLLSDRFSAERPKGSFSTLEIQRTEQGDSAMYLCASSSDRWNTEAFFGQGTRLTVV.

This clone was observed a single time. V gene TRBV18 combines with J gene TRBJ1-4, with D tentatively TRBD1 (6 bases). Trimming left V 5 bases short and J 0 bases short, with 10 bases between. Germline assignment: CDR1 KGHSH and CDR2 LQKENI. The CDR3 covers 15 residues. The CDR3 nucleotides are TGTGCCAGCTCATCGGACAGAGCAACTAATGAAAAACTGTTTTTT. This encodes CASSSDRATNEKLFF.

V gene TRBV23-1 combines with J gene TRBJ2-3; D is perhaps TRBD1 (6 bases). TRBV23-1 qualifies as an ORF whose function is uncertain. Trimming took off 2 bases at V and 2 bases at J, with 14 bases between the two ends. This CDR3 region has 16 residues. The CDR3 protein is CASSQGTPIDTDTQYF. The CDR3 DNA is TGCGCCAGCAGTCAAGGGACACCCATCGACACAGATACGCAGTATTTT.

This chain joins TRBV5-1 and TRBJ1-4; tentatively, D is TRBD1 (5 bases). Per germline, CDR1 SGHRS and CDR2 YFSETQ. This CDR3 has 13 residues. Trimming took 0 bases from V and 5 from J, leaving 5 bases between them. For the CDR3, the DNA is TGCGCCAGCAGCTTGGGACAGAATGAAAAACTGTTTTTT. It translates to CASSLGQNEKLFF.

This sequence joins TRBV5-1 and TRBJ1-2; 7 nucleotides align to TRBD1. CDR3 length equals 13 residues. The J segment lost 4 bases and the V segment lost 4 bases, leaving 4 bases of the junction unmatched. The germline gives CDR1 SGHRS, CDR2 YFSETQ. The CDR3: CASSQGQSYGYTF. The CDR3 coding sequence is TGCGCCAGCAGCCAGGGACAGTCCTATGGCTACACCTTC.

The chain is built from TRBV19 and TRBJ2-6, with 10 bases lining up with TRBD1. This CDR3 is 19 amino acids long. Germline assignment: CDR1 LNHDA and CDR2 SQIVND (reference sequence). Unmatched junction bases numbered 12, after V lost 5 bases and J lost 2 bases. The CDR3 protein is CASSSPGQGIVPGANVLTF. CDR3 bases: TGTGCCAGTAGTTCCCCGGGACAGGGGATCGTTCCTGGGGCCAACGTCCTGACTTTC. The full variable domain, its missing parts supplied by reference TRBV19 and TRBJ2-6, is DGGITQSPKYLFRKEGQNVTLSCEQNLNHDAMYWYRQDPGQGLRLIYYSQIVNDFQKGDIAEGYSVSREKKESFPLTVTSAQKNPTAFYLCASSSPGQGIVPGANVLTFGAGSRLTVL.

Regarding this clone: Other DNA sequences in the sample encode the same CDR3. V is TRBV19 and J is TRBJ1-2; no reliable D call. Germline V gives CDR1 LNHDA, CDR2 SQIVND (reference sequence). Trimming cost V 0 bases and J 2 bases, with 4 bases left between them. This CDR3 is built from 13 residues. The CDR3 here is CASSIDRNYGYTF. The CDR3, as DNA: TGTGCCAGTAGTATAGACCGGAACTATGGCTACACCTTC.

V and J are TRBV24-1 and TRBJ2-2; 8 bases are shared with TRBD1. V lost 9 bases and J lost 12; bases outside the gene matches: 20. The germline gives CDR1 KGHDR, CDR2 SFDVKD. The CDR3 has 16 amino acids. For the CDR3, the DNA is TGTGCCACCTCCTCCGCACCCCCGGCAAGACAGGGGAAGCTGTTTTTT. This codes for CATSSAPPARQGKLFF.

The CDR3: CASSPPRGGLPDTQYF. The CDR3 DNA sequence: TGTGCCAGCAGCCCGCCGCGGGGGGGCCTCCCAGATACGCAGTATTTT. The chain links TRBV9 to TRBJ2-3, with TRBD2 matching 9 bases. CDR1 SGDLS and CDR2 YYNGEE come from the germline V gene. The junction had 10 bases not matched to a gene; V was cut back by 4 bases and J by 4 bases. The length of the CDR3 is 16 residues.

The chain links TRBV4-2 to TRBJ1-1; D gene unclear. The CDR3 is 14 amino acids. Germline loops: CDR1 LGHNA, CDR2 YNFKEQ. Between the trimmed V and J ends, which lost 1 base and 1 base, there was a span of 7 bases. The CDR3 region has the DNA TGTGCCAGCAGCCAAGTTGGAGAGAACACTGAAGCTTTCTTT. Amino acid sequence: CASSQVGENTEAFF.

This chain links TRBV9 with TRBJ1-5; TRBD1 is a possible D gene (5 bases). Trimming left V 0 bases short and J 7 bases short, with 11 bases between. Germline V gene sequence: CDR1 SGDLS, CDR2 YYNGEE. This CDR3 is built from 14 residues. The CDR3, as DNA: TGTGCCAGCAGCGTAGAAGGGGAGGAACAGCCCCAGCATTTT. Its translation is CASSVEGEEQPQHF.

Comments on this clone: The sample has other DNA sequences that encode this CDR3 too. V and J are TRBV11-2 and TRBJ1-1; D is unclear. Trimming shortened V by 3 bases and J by 0 bases, and 2 bases separated the two germline ends. The CDR3 spans 12 residues. Per the germline V gene, CDR1 is SGHAT and CDR2 is FQNNGV. As DNA, the CDR3 is TGTGCCAGCAGCTTCATGAACACTGAAGCTTTCTTT. Encoded protein: CASSFMNTEAFF.